Given below is one T cell receptor (beta chain) in context. Antigen specificity is unknown. This specimen belongs to a study of radiotherapy plus CTLA-4 blockade in lung cancer. Study context: Objective responses were observed in 15% to 20% of patients, and disease control was achieved by roughly 30%. Overall study findings and caveats: After radiotherapy and ipilimumab, tumor-derived clones expanded in peripheral blood. Increased serum interferon-beta after radiation also reportedly predicted response strongly.

Profiling relied on immunoSEQ multiplex PCR, and the TCRdb table lists in-frame clones only, not all of them. The repertoire has 55,000 to 80,000 clones, around 87% of them found once; the top ten carry 35% to 50%. Germline-derived CDR1 and CDR2 are SGHAT and FQNNGV. Trimming took 3 bases from V and 3 from J, leaving 12 bases between them. The CDR3 is made up of 14 amino acids. Sample: peripheral blood, taken from a patient treated with radiotherapy plus ipilimumab. The TCR comes from a human donor with non-small cell lung cancer that progressed on radiotherapy plus ipilimumab. The chain couples TRBV11-2 to TRBJ2-7; D not resolved. Here the CDR3 reads CASSFILRGYEQYF. In nucleotides, the CDR3 is TGTGCCAGCAGCTTTATACTGAGAGGCTACGAGCAGTACTTC.